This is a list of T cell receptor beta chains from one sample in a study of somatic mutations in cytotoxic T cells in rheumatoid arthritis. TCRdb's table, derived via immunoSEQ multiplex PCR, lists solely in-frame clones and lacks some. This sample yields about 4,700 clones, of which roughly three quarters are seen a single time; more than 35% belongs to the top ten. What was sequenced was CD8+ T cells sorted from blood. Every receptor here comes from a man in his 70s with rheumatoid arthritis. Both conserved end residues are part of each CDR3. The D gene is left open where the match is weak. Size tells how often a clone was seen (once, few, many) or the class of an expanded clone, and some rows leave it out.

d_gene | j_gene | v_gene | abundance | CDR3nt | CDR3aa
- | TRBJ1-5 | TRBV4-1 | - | TGCGCCAGCAGCCAAGACAGGGGCCACAATCAGCCCCAGCATTTT | CASSQDRGHNQPQHF
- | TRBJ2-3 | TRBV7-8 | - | TGTGCCAGCAGCACCCCCCATAGTTACAGGGAGGGGACGGATACGCAGTATTTT | CASSTPHSYREGTDTQYF
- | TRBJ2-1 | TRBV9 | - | TGTGCCAGCAGTCCGGATAGCGGAAGCTCCTACAATGAGCAGTTCTTC | CASSPDSGSSYNEQFF
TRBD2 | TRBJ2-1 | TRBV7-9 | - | TGTGCCAGCAGCTTAGAGGAACTAGCGGGGAGGGAGCAGTTCTTC | CASSLEELAGREQFF
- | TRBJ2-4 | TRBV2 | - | TGTGCCAGCAGTGAAGCAACCAGGGTTGTGAGACAAGCCAAAAACATTCAGTACTTC | CASSEATRVVRQAKNIQYF
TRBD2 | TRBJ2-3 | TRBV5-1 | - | TGCGCCAGCAGCTTAACCACCGCCGGGACTAGCGGAGATACGCAGTATTTT | CASSLTTAGTSGDTQYF
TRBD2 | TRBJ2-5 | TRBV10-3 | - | TGTGCCATCAGTGAGACAAGACTAGCGGGGAACCAAGAGACCCAGTACTTC | CAISETRLAGNQETQYF
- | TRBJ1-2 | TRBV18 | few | TGTGCCAGCTCACCAGAAGGAGGGAACTATGGCTACACCTTC | CASSPEGGNYGYTF
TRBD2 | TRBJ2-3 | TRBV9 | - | TGTGCCAGCAGCGTAGGCGGGGGGGGCACAGATACGCAGTATTTT | CASSVGGGGTDTQYF
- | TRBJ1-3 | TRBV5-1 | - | TGCGCCAGCAGCTTGGGAACGGGAGCATCCGGAAACACCATATATTTT | CASSLGTGASGNTIYF
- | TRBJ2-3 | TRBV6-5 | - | TGTGCCAGCAGTTACGGGGGGAGCACAGATACGCAGTATTTT | CASSYGGSTDTQYF
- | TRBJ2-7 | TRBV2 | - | TGTGCCAGCAGTGAGGGTGACAGGTTCTCCTACGAGCAGTACTTC | CASSEGDRFSYEQYF
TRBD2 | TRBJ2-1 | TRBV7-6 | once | TGTGCCAGCAGCTCCTCCCTAGCGGCAACTTACAATGAGCAGTTCTTC | CASSSSLAATYNEQFF
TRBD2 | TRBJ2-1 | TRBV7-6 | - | TGTGCCAGCAGCTTTCGTAGCGGGAGGGCCGCTGATGAGCAGTTCTTC | CASSFRSGRAADEQFF
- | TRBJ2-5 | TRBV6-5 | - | TGTGCCAGCAGCTCTGAAGAGACCCAGTACTTC | CASSSEETQYF
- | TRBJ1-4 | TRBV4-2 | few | TGTGCCAGCAGCCAAGATTCAGGGTCGGATGAAAAACTGTTTTTT | CASSQDSGSDEKLFF
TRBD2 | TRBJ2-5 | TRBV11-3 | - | TGTGCCAGCGGGTCTAGCGGAGAGACCCAGTACTTC | CASGSSGETQYF
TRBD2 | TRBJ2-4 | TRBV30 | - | TGTGCCTGGAGCGATAGCGGGAGTCCGGACATTCAGTACTTC | CAWSDSGSPDIQYF
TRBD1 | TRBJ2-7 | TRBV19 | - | TGTGCCAGTACTTGGTCAGGGGGCCCGTACGAGCAGTACTTC | CASTWSGGPYEQYF
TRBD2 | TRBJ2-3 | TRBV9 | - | TGTGCCAGCAGCGTAGGGTTAGCGGGAACGCAGTATTTT | CASSVGLAGTQYF
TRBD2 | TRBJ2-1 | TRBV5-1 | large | TGCGCCAGCAGCTTGGACCTAGCGGGCCCCCCCCTCGTGGGTTCCGAGTTCTTC | CASSLDLAGPPLVGSEFF
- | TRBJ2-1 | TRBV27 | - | TGTGCCAGCAGTTTAGTACAGGGATTCAATGAGCAGTTCTTC | CASSLVQGFNEQFF
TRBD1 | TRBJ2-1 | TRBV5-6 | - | TGTGCCAGCAGCTTGGGGACAGGGGTGGGGTACGGGCAGTTCTTC | CASSLGTGVGYGQFF
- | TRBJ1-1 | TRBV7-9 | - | TGTGCCAGCAGCCGTTGGCTGAACACTGAAGCTTTCTTT | CASSRWLNTEAFF
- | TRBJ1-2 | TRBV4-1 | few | TGCGCCAGCAGCCGAGAGACAGCCCTCTCTAACTATGGCTACACCTTC | CASSRETALSNYGYTF
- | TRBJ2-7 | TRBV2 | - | TGTGCCAGCAGTGAGGAAGGCGGGACAGCCTACGAGCAGTACTTC | CASSEEGGTAYEQYF
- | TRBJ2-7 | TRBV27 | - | TGTGCCAGCAGTACAGGGTCTAGTGAGCAGTACTTC | CASSTGSSEQYF
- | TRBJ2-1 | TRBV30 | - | TGTGCCTGGAGATCGAAGACTAACGATTTCAATGAGCAGTTCTTC | CAWRSKTNDFNEQFF
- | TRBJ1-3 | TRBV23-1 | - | TGCGCCAGCAGCCGGGGGGTGTCTGACGAAGAGACTGGAAACACCATATATTTT | CASSRGVSDEETGNTIYF
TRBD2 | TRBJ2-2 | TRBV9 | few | TGTGCCAGCAGCCCTCCGAGCGGGAGGAACACCGGGGAGCTGTTTTTT | CASSPPSGRNTGELFF
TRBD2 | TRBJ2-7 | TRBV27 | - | TGTGCCAGCAGTATTCGGACTAGCGGGACGTACGAGCAGTACTTC | CASSIRTSGTYEQYF